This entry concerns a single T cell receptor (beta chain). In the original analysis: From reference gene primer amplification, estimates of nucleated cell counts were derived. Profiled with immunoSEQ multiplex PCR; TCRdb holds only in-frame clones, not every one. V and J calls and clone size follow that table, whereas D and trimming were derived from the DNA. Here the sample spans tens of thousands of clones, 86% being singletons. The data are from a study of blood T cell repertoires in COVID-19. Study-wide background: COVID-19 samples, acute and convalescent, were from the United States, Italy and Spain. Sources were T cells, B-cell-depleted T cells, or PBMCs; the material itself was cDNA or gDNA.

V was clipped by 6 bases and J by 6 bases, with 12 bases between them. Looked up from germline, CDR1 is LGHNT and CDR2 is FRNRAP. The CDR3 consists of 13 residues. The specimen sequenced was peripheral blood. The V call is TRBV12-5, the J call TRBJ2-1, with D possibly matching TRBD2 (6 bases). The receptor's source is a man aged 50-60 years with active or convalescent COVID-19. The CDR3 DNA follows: TGTGCTAGTGGCCAGCCCGGGGGCAATGAGCAGTTCTTC. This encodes CASGQPGGNEQFF.